This note documents a single T cell receptor (beta chain) sequence. Per TCR library, about 3,300 ng of total RNA was used. Following a re-call of the 5' RACE reads, TCRdb has one entry per CDR3 protein and lacks DNA. The sample holds 200,000 to 250,000 distinct CDR3 sequences. The data stem from a study of monozygotic twins with inflammatory bowel disease. CDR3 length equals 14 residues. Looked up from germline, CDR1 is SEHNR and CDR2 is FQNEAQ (reference sequence). The gene calls are TRBV7-9 and TRBJ2-5; lacking DNA, the TRBD2 call made by TCRdb goes unchecked. The sequence came from a human donor with ulcerative colitis or Crohn's disease, or a healthy co-twin of an affected twin (not recorded which). Sequencing was performed on blood. The CDR3 region is CASSSTGGVETQYF. Together with reference TRBV7-9 and TRBJ2-5, the CDR3 gives the full variable domain: DTGVSQNPRHKITKRGQNVTFRCDPISEHNRLYWYRQTLGQGPEFLTYFQNEAQLEKSRLLSDRFSAERPKGSFSTLEIQRTEQGDSAMYLCASSSTGGVETQYFGPGTRLLVL.